The entry below gives a single T cell receptor (beta chain) sequence along with its context. What it binds is not known. The sample belongs to a study of cytomegalovirus exposure and HLA in healthy donors. Study details: Within the Caucasian-associated ancestry cluster were around 80% of the roughly 400 genotyped donors.

The PCR employed 60 Vbeta primers together with 13 Jbeta primers. Data came from immunoSEQ multiplex PCR; TCRdb stores just in-frame clones and leaves some out. This table has about 140,000 clones, roughly 72% appearing once. Study results and limitations: Reports indicated that the classifier achieved high specificity and sensitivity in diagnosing cytomegalovirus status. A later examination showed that TCR association rates differed by HLA locus, with DRB1 most and HLA-C fewest. Upon later analysis, HLA-associated TCR beta chains proved more clonally expanded than other, equally common chains.

The V gene's germline CDR1 is SGHTA and CDR2 FQGNSA. The CDR3 runs to 15 residues. The V segment lost 3 bases and the J segment 7 bases; nucleotides outside the gene matches: 10. This TCR was sampled from a man aged 35-49 years in good health and CMV-seronegative. Input material: PBMCs. V gene TRBV7-2 combines with J gene TRBJ2-7; 9 nucleotides align to TRBD1. The CDR3 DNA follows: TGTGCCAGCAGCTTTACCACAGGGGGCGGAGGGGAGCAGTACTTC. Translated, it gives CASSFTTGGGGEQYF. Based on the CDR3 plus reference TRBV7-2 and TRBJ2-7, the full variable domain is GAGVSQSPSNKVTEKGKDVELRCDPISGHTALYWYRQSLGQGLEFLIYFQGNSAPDKSGLPSDRFSAERTGGSVSTLTIQRTQQEDSAVYLCASSFTTGGGGEQYFGPGTRLTVT.